One and the same sample provided the 2 T cell receptor beta chains below, sequenced in a study of technical replicates of blood from several donors. TCRdb's copy holds only in-frame clones and misses some; the assay was immunoSEQ multiplex PCR. The profile shows tens of thousands of clones, just under 95% of them singletons. Sequenced input: T cells isolated from PBMCs. These receptors were collected from a human donor in good health.

The V call is TRBV11-2, the J call TRBJ1-3; TRBD1 is a possible D gene (5 bases). Deletions cut 0 bases from V and 0 bases from J, with 12 bases between. Germline lookup yields CDR1 SGHAT and CDR2 FQNNGV. The CDR3 sequence is 17 residues long. CDR3 nucleotides: TGTGCCAGCAGCTTAGAAACAGGCTGGCACTCTGGAAACACCATATATTTT. The encoded protein is CASSLETGWHSGNTIYF.

The chain links TRBV7-2 to TRBJ2-2; 8 bases agree with TRBD1. With 3 bases clipped from V and 4 bases from J, the junction kept 7 bases outside the gene matches. There are 16 residues in the CDR3. CDR1 is SGHTA, CDR2 FQGNSA, per germline. The CDR3 nucleotides are TGTGCCAGCAGCTTTATTCCGACAGGGGCCACCGGGGAGCTGTTTTTT. This codes for CASSFIPTGATGELFF.